Sequencing of this T cell receptor beta chain was carried out in a study of PD-L1 blockade in urothelial cancer. Study summary: Blood analysis took place 3 weeks (second dose) and 6 weeks after treatment start.

CDR3 length: 16 residues. Germline CDR1 SGHRS, CDR2 YFSETQ. V gave up 0 bases and J gave up 0 bases, with 11 bases separating them. Assay: immunoSEQ multiplex PCR; the TCRdb copy retains only in-frame clones and omits some. Of 55,000 to 70,000 clones listed, roughly 86% are singletons. Individual patients had between 1 and 8 samples, taken pretreatment and on-treatment. The source material was PBMCs, sampled around atezolizumab (anti-PD-L1) treatment. The TCR sequence derives from a man in his forties or fifties with urothelial cancer. V usage is TRBV5-1 and J usage is TRBJ2-3; D is perhaps TRBD1 (5 bases). CDR3 region: CASSLGQMASTDTQYF. The CDR3 DNA is TGCGCCAGCAGCTTGGGACAGATGGCTAGCACAGATACGCAGTATTTT.